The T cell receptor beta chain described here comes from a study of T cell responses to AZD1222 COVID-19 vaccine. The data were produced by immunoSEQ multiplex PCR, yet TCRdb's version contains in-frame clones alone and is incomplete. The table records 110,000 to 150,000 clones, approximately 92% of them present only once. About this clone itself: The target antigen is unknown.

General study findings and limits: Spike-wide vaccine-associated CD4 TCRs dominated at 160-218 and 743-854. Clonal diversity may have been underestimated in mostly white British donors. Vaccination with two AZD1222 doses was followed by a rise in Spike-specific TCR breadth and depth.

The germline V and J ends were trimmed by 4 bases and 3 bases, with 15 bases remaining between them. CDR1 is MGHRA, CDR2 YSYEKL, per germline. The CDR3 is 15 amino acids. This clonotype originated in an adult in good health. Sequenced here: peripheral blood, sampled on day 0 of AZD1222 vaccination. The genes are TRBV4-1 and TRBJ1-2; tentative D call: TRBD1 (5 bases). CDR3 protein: CASSPSTRGDYGYTF. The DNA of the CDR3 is TGCGCCAGCAGCCCTTCAACCAGAGGGGACTATGGCTACACCTTC.